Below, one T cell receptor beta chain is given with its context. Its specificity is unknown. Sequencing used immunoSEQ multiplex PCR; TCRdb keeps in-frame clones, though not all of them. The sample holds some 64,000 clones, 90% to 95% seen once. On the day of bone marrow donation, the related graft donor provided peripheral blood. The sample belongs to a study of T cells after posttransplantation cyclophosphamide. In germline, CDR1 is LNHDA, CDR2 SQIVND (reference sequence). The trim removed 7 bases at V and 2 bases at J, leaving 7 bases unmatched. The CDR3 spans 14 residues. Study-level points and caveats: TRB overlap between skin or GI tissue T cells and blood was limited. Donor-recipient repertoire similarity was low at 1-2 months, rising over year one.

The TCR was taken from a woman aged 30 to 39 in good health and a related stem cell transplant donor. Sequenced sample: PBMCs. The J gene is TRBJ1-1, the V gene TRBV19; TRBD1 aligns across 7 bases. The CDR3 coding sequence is TGTGCCAGTACTTCCGGGACAGTTAACACTGAAGCTTTCTTT. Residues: CASTSGTVNTEAFF.